This T cell receptor beta chain was sequenced for a study of blood T cell repertoires in COVID-19. Study background: Sites across the United States, Italy and Spain contributed samples from acute and convalescent COVID-19. From T cells, B-cell-depleted T cells, or PBMCs came the material, which was cDNA or gDNA.

Per the authors' pipeline: By means of reference gene primer amplification, nucleated cell counts were estimated. Sequenced by immunoSEQ multiplex PCR; TCRdb stores in-frame clones only, minus some. V and J calls plus clone size are reproduced from that table; the DNA served to infer D and trimming. The data contain a few hundred thousand clones, 85% of them singletons. After removal of 10 bases from V and 3 bases from J, the junction contained 15 bases not matched to a gene. Germline V gene data show CDR1 as SSHAT and CDR2 as FNYEAQ (reference sequence). This CDR3 is 16 amino acids long. Source material: peripheral blood. This chain joins TRBV7-7 and TRBJ2-3; 8 nucleotides agree with TRBD1. This receptor was identified in a woman between 18 and 29 years old with acute or convalescent COVID-19. In DNA form, the CDR3 reads TGTGCCACCAGGGGGACAGGCCCTAGGAGGACAGATACGCAGTATTTT. It codes for CATRGTGPRRTDTQYF.